These T cell receptor beta chains were read from a single sample in a study of T cell changes during pregnancy in multiple sclerosis. The table came from immunoSEQ multiplex PCR; TCRdb's copy has only in-frame clones and leaves some out. The table lists around 10,000 clones, roughly 90% of them singletons, with 5.1% in the top ten. The starting material was CD8+ T cells from peripheral blood mononuclear cells, obtained in the first trimester of pregnancy. Receptors were obtained from a female donor in good health, enrolled as a control in a pregnancy study. Both conserved end residues are part of each CDR3.

TRBV27,CASSLYAAGGGQPQHF
TRBV5-6,CASSSPGEGVNSPLHF
TRBV6-4,CASSDSRDYNEQFF
TRBV30,CAWSKPPRLSRTYEQYF
TRBV11-2,CASSRGTGSYEQYF
TRBV19,CASSILEGQGPNNYGYTF
TRBV9,CASSGLTSGGPSTDTQYF
TRBV6-4,CASSAGRGSSNEQFF
TRBV5-6,CASSLGGRTF
TRBV9,CASSVGDSIDYEQYF
TRBV27,CASRATGTNYGYTF
TRBV6-1,CASSDQGHGEQYF
TRBV29-1,CSVIGGGLAGGNTQYF
TRBV27,CASSPGSYYEQYF
TRBV4-3,CASSQQGYSNQPQHF
TRBV6-4,CASSDSRGGADTQYF
TRBV7-3,CASSLTAAGGGGEQFF
TRBV5-1,CASSLTAGAYNSPLHF
TRBV9,CASNTGLFSTDTQYF
TRBV11-1,CASSSWQGDTEAFF
TRBV9,CASSVDGAYGYTF
TRBV11-2,CASSPDRGYTGELFF
TRBV7-9,CASSDRNTEAFF
TRBV19,CASTSGGDEQYF
TRBV5-1,CASSHWALTGLEGYTF
TRBV2,CASSELDRAYEQYF
TRBV11-2,CASTLPREYQGFYGYTF
TRBV6-5,CASSYSMGPMNTEAFF
TRBV27,CASRADYGYTF
TRBV11-1,CASTATLAGSTGELFF
TRBV4-3,CASSQNPSQANTEAFF
TRBV7-8,CASSPLGGRGYTF
TRBV30,CAWNTGNSPLHF
TRBV5-8,CASSFGSNYEQYF
TRBV2,CASIEGGEMNTEAFF
TRBV4-2,CASSQATSGGNEQFF
TRBV25-1,CASSELAGDTGELFF
TRBV2,CASRRGSGHTDTQYF
TRBV30,CAWSVTAGFPGELFF
TRBV30,CAWNDYRGAGDEQYF
TRBV7-6,CASSLSGFSPEQYF
TRBV27,CASSLYARGQAYGYTF
TRBV11-2,CASSLFAGTDYEQYF
TRBV4-3,CASSQDRQGNQPQHF
TRBV7-9,CASSPDLASYNSPLHF
TRBV5-1,CASSLAFGTQYF
TRBV7-2,CASSPAGRGRYNEQFF
TRBV6-1,CASSADSGGSETQYF
TRBV18,CASSITSGADEQFF
TRBV27,CASSLFTGGGHQPQHF
TRBV4-1,CASSQETAMNTEAFF
TRBV4-2,CASMGTGATEAFF
TRBV11-2,CASSSQEYEQYF
TRBV10-3,CAISESGGAGTEAFF
TRBV11-2,CASPGGAGDTQYF